The next 30 T cell receptor beta chains were all read from a single sample in a study of neurological immune-mediated disorders. TCRdb independently ran MiXCR on the 5' RACE reads; one entry per CDR3 protein. The top ten hold approximately 2.2% of the sample, which has approximately 40,000 distinct CDR3 sequences, around 4% seen once. Sequenced input: PBMCs. These receptors came from a man between 25 and 39 years old with multiple sclerosis.

This clonotype has ten or more counts. CDR3 in DNA: TGTGCCAGCAGGAGGGCAGGGGCGAACTACGAGCAGTACTTC. Translating it yields CASRRAGANYEQYF. The genes are TRBV11-2 and TRBJ2-7, with a tentative D call TRBD1 (6 bases). V lost 6 bases and J 3 bases, leaving 15 bases between the germline ends. The CDR3 length is 14 residues. Germline V gene data show CDR1 as SGHAT and CDR2 as FQNNGV.

The rearrangement joins TRBV2 to TRBJ1-3; D is ambiguous. V gave up 8 bases and J gave up 3 bases, with 17 bases separating them. The CDR3 spans 15 residues. CDR1 is SNHLY, CDR2 FYNNEI, per germline. CDR3 DNA: TGTGCCAGCGTATGGACTGACCTGAGTGGAAACACCATATATTTT. Protein sequence: CASVWTDLSGNTIYF. Using reference TRBV2 and TRBJ1-3 for the parts outside the CDR3, the full variable domain is EPEVTQTPSHQVTQMGQEVILRCVPISNHLYFYWYRQILGQKVEFLVSFYNNEISEKSEIFDDQFSVERPDGSNFTLKIRSTKLEDSAMYFCASVWTDLSGNTIYFGEGSWLTVV.

In its sample, this clonotype was seen many times. The chain uses TRBV12-3 or TRBV12-4 and TRBJ2-7, with 8 bases identical to TRBD2. V lost 3 bases and J lost 2; bases outside the gene matches: 0. The CDR3 sequence is 13 residues long. The DNA of the CDR3 is TGTGCCAGCAGTTTGGGACTAGCCTACGAGCAGTACTTC. Protein sequence: CASSLGLAYEQYF.

The table lists this clonotype with many counts. The gene calls are TRBV9 and TRBJ1-2, with D perhaps matching TRBD1 (5 bases). CDR1 is SGDLS and CDR2 is YYNGEE in the germline V gene. Trimming cost V 3 bases and J 6 bases, with 9 bases left between them. The CDR3 has 12 residues. In DNA form, the CDR3 reads TGTGCCAGCAGCGGAGGGGAAAATGGCTACACCTTC. Its protein product is CASSGGENGYTF.

This clonotype has at least ten counts. The rearrangement links TRBV6-6 to TRBJ2-5; 8 nucleotides align to TRBD1. CDR1 and CDR2 (germline): MNHNY, SVGAGI (reference sequence). The CDR3 has 13 amino acids. V dropped 5 bases and J dropped 3; count of bases not matched to a gene: 2. The DNA for the CDR3 is TGTGCCAGCAGTAGACAGGGGAAAGAGACCCAGTACTTC. Translating it yields CASSRQGKETQYF.

The chain links TRBV20-1 to TRBJ2-5; D perhaps matches TRBD2 (6 bases). Per germline, CDR1 DFQATT and CDR2 SNEGSKA (reference sequence). V was cut by 3 bases and J by 5 bases, with 19 bases left in between. The length of the CDR3 is 15 residues. The DNA for the CDR3 is TGCAGTGCTAGCGGTTACGGGGGTGGAGGCGAGACCCAGTACTTC. It encodes CSASGYGGGGETQYF.

This clonotype was found many times. V and J are TRBV14 and TRBJ2-5; 7 nucleotides agree with TRBD2. The CDR3 sequence is 16 residues long. Looked up from germline, CDR1 is SGHDN and CDR2 is FVKESK. Trimming at V came to 4 bases and at J to 5 bases, leaving 13 bases not matched to a gene. CDR3 nucleotides: TGTGCCAGCAGCCCCACCGGGGGGTTCCTGCGGGAGACCCAGTACTTC. As protein: CASSPTGGFLRETQYF.

This clonotype was observed a handful of times. The chain has TRBV12-5 and TRBJ2-3; D uncertain. V shed 7 bases and J shed 5 bases, with 7 bases lying between them. CDR3 length equals 11 residues. Germline V CDR1 and CDR2: LGHNT, FRNRAP. The CDR3 is CASALQDTQYF. DNA of the CDR3: TGTGCTAGTGCTCTCCAAGATACGCAGTATTTT.

Ten or more counts support this clonotype. This chain joins TRBV20-1 and TRBJ2-1; 9 nucleotides match TRBD2. The germline CDR1 and CDR2 sequences are DFQATT and SNEGSKA (reference sequence). The CDR3 is 13 residues long. Losses at the gene ends were 5 bases for V and 9 bases for J; bases not matched to a gene: 8. CDR3 coding DNA: TGCAGTGCTCCAACGGGACTAGCACGTGAGCAGTTCTTC. Protein product: CSAPTGLAREQFF.

This clonotype was detected many times. This sequence joins TRBV12-3 or TRBV12-4 and TRBJ1-1; no firm D call. This CDR3 spans 11 amino acids. Trimming left V 3 bases short and J 5 bases short, with 4 bases between. This chain's CDR3 is CASSLRTEAFF. As DNA, the CDR3 is TGTGCCAGCAGTTTGAGGACTGAAGCTTTCTTT.

This clonotype was observed at least ten times. The rearrangement uses TRBV10-3 and TRBJ1-5, with TRBD1 as a possible D gene (5 bases). V shed 10 bases and J shed 2 bases, with 18 bases lying between them. Per the germline V gene, CDR1 is ENHRY and CDR2 is SYGVKD. This CDR3 region has 15 residues. The chain's CDR3 is CATRRMGVGNQPQHF. CDR3 nucleotide sequence: TGTGCCACCAGGCGGATGGGGGTGGGCAATCAGCCCCAGCATTTT.

This chain joins TRBV4-3 and TRBJ1-2, with 8 positions matching TRBD1. Germline loops: CDR1 LGHNA, CDR2 YSLEER. The CDR3 sequence is 14 residues long. Trimming removed 2 bases from V and 6 bases from J; junction bases left unmatched: 5. CDR3 protein: CASSQQRQGNGYTF. CDR3 DNA: TGCGCCAGCAGCCAACAAAGACAGGGGAATGGCTACACCTTC.

This clonotype was detected a few times. This may arise from a read error, as a much more abundant clone is one base away. V is TRBV11-3 and J is TRBJ2-4; 9 bases are shared with TRBD1. Germline V gene data show CDR1 as SGHNT and CDR2 as YENEEA. Germline trimming cut 4 bases from V and 10 bases from J; bases unmatched to any gene: 14. The CDR3 length is 16 residues. The CDR3 protein is CASSSPPQGAGKIQYF. As DNA, the CDR3 is TGTGCCAGCAGCTCCCCCCCACAGGGGGCGGGAAAAATTCAGTACTTC.

This clonotype was counted only a few times. This may arise from a read error, as a much more abundant clone is one base away. The chain couples TRBV29-1 to TRBJ1-3; D may be TRBD1 (5 bases). In germline, CDR1 is SQVTM, CDR2 ANQGSEA. CDR3 size: 12 residues. CDR3 in DNA: TGCAGCTCAAGGACATCTGGAAAAACCATATATTTT. Its translation is CSSRTSGKTIYF.

Ten or more counts support this clonotype. The gene calls are TRBV20-1 and TRBJ2-5; 8 nucleotides align to TRBD1. V lost 2 bases to trimming and J lost 2 bases; unmatched junction nucleotides: 7. Germline values: CDR1 DFQATT, CDR2 SNEGSKA (reference sequence). This CDR3 is 15 amino acids long. CDR3 nucleotides: TGCAGTGCTAGACATGGGACAGGAACTCAAGAGACCCAGTACTTC. Residues: CSARHGTGTQETQYF.

At least ten counts were recorded for this clonotype. The genes are TRBV24-1 and TRBJ2-5; 10 bases align to TRBD2. Per the germline V gene, CDR1 is KGHDR and CDR2 is SFDVKD. This CDR3 contains 15 residues. After removal of 3 bases from V and 4 bases from J, the junction contained 4 bases not matched to a gene. The CDR3: CATSDQAGGLETQYF. The CDR3 DNA reads TGTGCCACCAGTGATCAAGCGGGGGGGCTAGAGACCCAGTACTTC.

By frequency in the sample, this clonotype is medium-sized. This sequence joins TRBV15 and TRBJ1-2; unclear D gene. With 5 bases removed from V and 1 base from J, the gap between germline ends came to 8 bases. Germline CDR1 and CDR2: LNHNV and YYDKDF (reference sequence). There are 13 residues in the CDR3. In nucleotides, the CDR3 is TGTGCCACCAGCGCAGACATTAACTATGGCTACACCTTC. Its translation is CATSADINYGYTF.

The table lists this clonotype with many counts. The rearrangement joins TRBV6-2 or TRBV6-3 to TRBJ2-3; 7 positions match TRBD2. This CDR3 is 16 amino acids long. Losses at the gene ends were 7 bases for V and 3 bases for J; bases not matched to a gene: 13. Per germline, CDR1 MNHEY and CDR2 SVGEGT. The CDR3 region is CASTWEAGYKTDTQYF. For the CDR3, the DNA is TGTGCCAGCACTTGGGAAGCGGGGTATAAGACAGATACGCAGTATTTT.

This clonotype has a handful of counts. This chain joins TRBV6-5 and TRBJ1-2; 9 bases are a match to TRBD1. Germline V gene sequence: CDR1 MNHEY, CDR2 SVGAGI. The CDR3 sequence is 12 residues long. After removal of 5 bases from V and 8 bases from J, the junction contained 3 bases not matched to a gene. The CDR3 is CASSPGQGGYTF. In DNA, the CDR3 is TGTGCCAGCAGTCCAGGACAGGGGGGCTACACCTTC.

This clonotype was found many times. The CDR3 bases are TGTGCCAGCAGTTTAGGGTTCGTAGAGACCCAGTACTTC. Translating it yields CASSLGFVETQYF. The V and J genes are TRBV5-6 and TRBJ2-5; no firm D call. V was pared by 5 bases and J by 4 bases, with 12 bases between. Per the germline V gene, CDR1 is SGHDT and CDR2 is YYEEEE. CDR3 length: 13 residues. Supplemented by reference TRBV5-6 and TRBJ2-5, the full variable domain reads DAGVTQSPTHLIKTRGQQVTLRCSPKSGHDTVSWYQQALGQGPQFIFQYYEEEERQRGNFPDRFSGHQFPNYSSELNVNALLLGDSALYLCASSLGFVETQYFGPGTRLLVL.

J is TRBJ2-1 and V is TRBV20-1; D tentatively fits TRBD1 or TRBD2 (5 bases each). Trimming took 5 bases from V and 4 from J, leaving 9 bases between them. Per the germline V gene, CDR1 is DFQATT and CDR2 is SNEGSKA (reference sequence). The CDR3 loop spans 12 amino acids. CDR3 in DNA: TGCAGTGCTTGGGACCGGTACAATGAGCAGTTCTTC. Translated: CSAWDRYNEQFF.

This clonotype occurred a few times. The J gene is TRBJ2-1, the V gene TRBV20-1; D remains unclear. This CDR3 region has 12 residues. Trimming took 2 bases from V and 2 from J, leaving 4 bases between them. The germline V gene encodes CDR1 DFQATT and CDR2 SNEGSKA (reference sequence). Written as DNA, the CDR3 is TGCAGTGCTAGATCTCCCTACAATGAGCAGTTCTTC. This translates into CSARSPYNEQFF.

Within the sample, this clonotype is medium-sized. This sequence joins TRBV20-1 and TRBJ2-5, with D hard to call. This CDR3 comprises 13 residues. V lost 2 bases and J lost 3, with 10 bases in between. Germline CDR1 DFQATT, CDR2 SNEGSKA (reference sequence). CDR3 amino acids: CSARMGHKETQYF. The DNA of the CDR3 is TGCAGTGCTAGAATGGGCCACAAAGAGACCCAGTACTTC.

This clonotype was observed many times. CDR3 nucleotide sequence: TGCAGCGTTGAAGGGAGTGGGTCGAGAATTCTAAACTATGGCTACACCTTC. Encoded protein: CSVEGSGSRILNYGYTF. V gene TRBV29-1 combines with J gene TRBJ1-2, with unresolved D. The CDR3 runs 17 residues. The germline V gene encodes CDR1 SQVTM and CDR2 ANQGSEA. V lost 1 base, J lost 2 bases, and 20 bases lay in between.

V and J are TRBV7-9 and TRBJ2-7, with TRBD2 matching 10 bases. The CDR3 has 14 amino acids. V trimming: 4 bases; J trimming: 3 bases; junction bases outside the gene matches: 3. Germline V gene data show CDR1 as SEHNR and CDR2 as FQNEAQ (reference sequence). The CDR3: CASSSTSGNYEQYF. The CDR3 nucleotides are TGTGCCAGCAGCTCTACTAGCGGGAACTACGAGCAGTACTTC.

This clonotype came up a few times. The junction differs from germline at one of its ends, possibly a read error. The chain uses TRBV12-3 or TRBV12-4 and TRBJ1-5; TRBD1 agrees at 9 bases. There are 13 residues in the CDR3. The CDR3 nucleotides are TGTGCCAGCAGTCAGGACAGGGGCCAGCCCCAGAATTTT. Amino acids: CASSQDRGQPQNF.

The chain is built from TRBV29-1 and TRBJ2-7; 7 bases line up with TRBD1. CDR3 length: 12 residues. The V segment lost 4 bases and the J segment 2 bases; nucleotides outside the gene matches: 2. CDR1 is SQVTM, CDR2 ANQGSEA, per germline. The CDR3 loop is CSVGDSTYEQYF. The CDR3 nucleotides read TGCAGCGTTGGGGACAGCACCTACGAGCAGTACTTC.

This clonotype was seen repeatedly, ten times or more. The chain has TRBV11-2 and TRBJ2-5; D gene uncertain. This CDR3 has 13 residues. Germline V gene data show CDR1 as SGHAT and CDR2 as FQNNGV. V lost 3 bases to trimming and J lost 2 bases, with 7 bases between them. The CDR3 spells CASSFSIQETQYF. DNA of the CDR3: TGTGCCAGCAGCTTCTCCATTCAAGAGACCCAGTACTTC.

This clonotype was seen only a few times. This may arise from a read error, as a much more abundant clone is one base away. This chain links TRBV4-1 with TRBJ1-1; D remains unclear. Trimming stripped 4 bases from V and 1 base from J, with 7 bases between. The CDR3 covers 13 residues. Germline lookup yields CDR1 MGHRA and CDR2 YSYEKL. The CDR3 sequence is CASSRKGNTEAFF. In DNA, the CDR3 is TGCGCCAGCAGCCGTAAGGGGAACACTGAAGCTTTCTTT.

This clonotype has a count of ten or more. V is TRBV7-6 and J is TRBJ2-3; 8 bases are a match to TRBD2. The junction had 3 bases not matched to a gene; V was cut back by 9 bases and J by 1 base. Germline CDR1 is SGHVS and CDR2 is FNYEAQ. The CDR3 length is 13 residues. The CDR3 reads CASTTSGTDTQYF. CDR3 in DNA: TGTGCCAGTACGACTAGCGGCACAGATACGCAGTATTTT.